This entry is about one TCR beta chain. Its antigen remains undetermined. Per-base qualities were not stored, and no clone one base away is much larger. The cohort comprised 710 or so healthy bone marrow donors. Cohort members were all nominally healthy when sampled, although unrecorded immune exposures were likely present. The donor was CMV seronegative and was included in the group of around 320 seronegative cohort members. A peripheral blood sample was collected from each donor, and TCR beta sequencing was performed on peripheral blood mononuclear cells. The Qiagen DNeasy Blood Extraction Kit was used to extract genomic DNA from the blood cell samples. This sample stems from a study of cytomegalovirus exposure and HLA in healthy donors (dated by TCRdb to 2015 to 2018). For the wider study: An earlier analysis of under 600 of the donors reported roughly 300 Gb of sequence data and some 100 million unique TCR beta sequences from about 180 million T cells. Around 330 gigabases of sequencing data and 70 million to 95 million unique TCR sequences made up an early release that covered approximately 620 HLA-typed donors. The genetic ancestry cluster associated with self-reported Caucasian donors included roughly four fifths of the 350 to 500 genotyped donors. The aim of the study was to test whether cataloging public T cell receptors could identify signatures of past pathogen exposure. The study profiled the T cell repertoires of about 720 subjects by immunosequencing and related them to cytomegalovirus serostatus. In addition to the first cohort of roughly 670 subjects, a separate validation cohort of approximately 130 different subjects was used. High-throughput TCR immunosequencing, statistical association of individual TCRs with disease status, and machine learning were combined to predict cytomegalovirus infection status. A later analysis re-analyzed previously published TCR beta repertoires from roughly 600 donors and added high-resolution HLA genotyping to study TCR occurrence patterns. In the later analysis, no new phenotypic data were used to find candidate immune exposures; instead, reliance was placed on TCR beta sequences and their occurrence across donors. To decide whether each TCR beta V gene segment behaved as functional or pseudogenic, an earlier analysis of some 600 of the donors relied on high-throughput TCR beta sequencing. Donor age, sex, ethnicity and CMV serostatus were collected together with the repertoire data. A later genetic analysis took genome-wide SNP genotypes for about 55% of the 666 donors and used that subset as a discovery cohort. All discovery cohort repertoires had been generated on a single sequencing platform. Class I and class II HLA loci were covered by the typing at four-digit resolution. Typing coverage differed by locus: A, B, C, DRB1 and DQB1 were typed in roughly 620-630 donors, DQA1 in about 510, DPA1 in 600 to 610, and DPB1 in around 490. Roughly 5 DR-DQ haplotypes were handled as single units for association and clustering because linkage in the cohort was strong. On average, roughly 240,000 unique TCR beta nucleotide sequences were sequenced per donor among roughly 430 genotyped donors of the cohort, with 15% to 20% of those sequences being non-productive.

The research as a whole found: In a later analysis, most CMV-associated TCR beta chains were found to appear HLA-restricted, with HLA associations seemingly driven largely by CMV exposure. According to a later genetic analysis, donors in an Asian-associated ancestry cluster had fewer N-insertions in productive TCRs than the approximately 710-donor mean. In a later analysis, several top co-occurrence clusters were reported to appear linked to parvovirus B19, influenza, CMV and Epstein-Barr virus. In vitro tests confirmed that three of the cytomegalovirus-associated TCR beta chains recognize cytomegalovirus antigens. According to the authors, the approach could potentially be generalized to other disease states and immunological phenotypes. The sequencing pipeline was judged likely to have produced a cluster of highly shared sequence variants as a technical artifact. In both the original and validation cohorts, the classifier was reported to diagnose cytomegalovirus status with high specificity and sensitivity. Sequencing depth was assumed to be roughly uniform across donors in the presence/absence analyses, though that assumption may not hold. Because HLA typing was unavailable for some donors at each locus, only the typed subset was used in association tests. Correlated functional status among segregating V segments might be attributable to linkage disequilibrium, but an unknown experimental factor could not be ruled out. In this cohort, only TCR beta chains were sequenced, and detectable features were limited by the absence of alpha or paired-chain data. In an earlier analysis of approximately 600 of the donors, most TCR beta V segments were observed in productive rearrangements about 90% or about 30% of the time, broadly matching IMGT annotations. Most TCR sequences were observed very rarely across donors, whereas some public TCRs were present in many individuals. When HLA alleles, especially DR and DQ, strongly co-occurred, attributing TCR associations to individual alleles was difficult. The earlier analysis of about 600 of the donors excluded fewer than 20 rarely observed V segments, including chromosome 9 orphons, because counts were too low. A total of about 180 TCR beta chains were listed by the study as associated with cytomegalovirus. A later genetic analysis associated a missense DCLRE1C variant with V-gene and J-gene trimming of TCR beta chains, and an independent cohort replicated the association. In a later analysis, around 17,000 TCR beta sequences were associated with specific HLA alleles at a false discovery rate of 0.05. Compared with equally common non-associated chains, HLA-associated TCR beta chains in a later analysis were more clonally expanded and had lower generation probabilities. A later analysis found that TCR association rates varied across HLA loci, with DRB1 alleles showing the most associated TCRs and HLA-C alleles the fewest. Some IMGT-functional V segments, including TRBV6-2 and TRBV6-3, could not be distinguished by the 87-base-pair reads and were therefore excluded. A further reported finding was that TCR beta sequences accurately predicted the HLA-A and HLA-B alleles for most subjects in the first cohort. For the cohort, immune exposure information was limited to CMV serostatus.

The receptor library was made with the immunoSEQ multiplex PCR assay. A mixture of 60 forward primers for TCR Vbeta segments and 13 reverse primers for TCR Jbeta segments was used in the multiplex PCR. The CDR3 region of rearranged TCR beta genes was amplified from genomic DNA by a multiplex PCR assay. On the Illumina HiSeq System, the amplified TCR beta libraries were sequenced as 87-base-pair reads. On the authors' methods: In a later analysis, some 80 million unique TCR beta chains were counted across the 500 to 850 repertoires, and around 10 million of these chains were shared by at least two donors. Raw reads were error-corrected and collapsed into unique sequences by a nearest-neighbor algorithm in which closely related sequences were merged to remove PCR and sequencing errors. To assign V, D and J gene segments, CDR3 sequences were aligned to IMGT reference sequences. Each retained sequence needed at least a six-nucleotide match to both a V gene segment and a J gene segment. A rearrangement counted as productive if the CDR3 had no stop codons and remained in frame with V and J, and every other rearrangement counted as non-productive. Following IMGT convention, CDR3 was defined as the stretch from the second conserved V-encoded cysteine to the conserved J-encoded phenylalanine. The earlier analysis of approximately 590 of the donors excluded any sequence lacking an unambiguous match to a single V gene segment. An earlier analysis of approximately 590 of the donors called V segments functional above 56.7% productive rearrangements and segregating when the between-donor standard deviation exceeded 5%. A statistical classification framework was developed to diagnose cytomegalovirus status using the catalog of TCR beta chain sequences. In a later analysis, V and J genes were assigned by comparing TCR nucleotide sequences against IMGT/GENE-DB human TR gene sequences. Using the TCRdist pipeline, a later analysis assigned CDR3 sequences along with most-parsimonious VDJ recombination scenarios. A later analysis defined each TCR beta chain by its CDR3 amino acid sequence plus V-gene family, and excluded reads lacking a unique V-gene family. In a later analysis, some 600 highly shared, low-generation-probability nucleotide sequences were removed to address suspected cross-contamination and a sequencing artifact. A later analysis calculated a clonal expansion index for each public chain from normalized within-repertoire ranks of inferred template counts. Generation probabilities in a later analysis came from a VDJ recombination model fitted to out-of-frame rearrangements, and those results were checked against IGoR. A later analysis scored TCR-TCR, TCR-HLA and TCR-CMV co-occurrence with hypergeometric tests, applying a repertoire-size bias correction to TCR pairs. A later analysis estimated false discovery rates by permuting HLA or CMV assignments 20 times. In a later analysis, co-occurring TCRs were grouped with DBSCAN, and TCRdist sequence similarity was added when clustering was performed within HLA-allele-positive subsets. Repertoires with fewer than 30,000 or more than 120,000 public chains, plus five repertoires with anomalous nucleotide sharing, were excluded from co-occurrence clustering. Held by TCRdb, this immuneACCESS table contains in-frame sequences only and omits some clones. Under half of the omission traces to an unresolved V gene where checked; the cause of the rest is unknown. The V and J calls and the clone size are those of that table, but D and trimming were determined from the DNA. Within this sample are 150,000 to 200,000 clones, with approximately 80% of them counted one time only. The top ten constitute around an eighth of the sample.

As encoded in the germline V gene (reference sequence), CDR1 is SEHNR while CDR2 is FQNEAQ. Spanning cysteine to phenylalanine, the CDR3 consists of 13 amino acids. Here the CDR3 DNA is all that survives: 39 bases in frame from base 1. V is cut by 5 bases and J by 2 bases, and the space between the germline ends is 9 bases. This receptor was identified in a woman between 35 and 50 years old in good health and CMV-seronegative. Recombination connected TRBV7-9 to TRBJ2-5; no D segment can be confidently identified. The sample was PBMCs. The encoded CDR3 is CASSPDKQETQYF. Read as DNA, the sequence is TGTGCCAGCAGCCCCGACAAGCAAGAGACCCAGTACTTC.